These 24 T cell receptor beta chains originate from one sample sequenced in a study of T cells in Graves' hyperthyroidism and ophthalmopathy. There were TCR beta CDR3 regions amplified from RNA transcripts. A set of HTBI primers served as the primers for a first-round RT-PCR of the TCR CDR3. Using its own MiXCR run on the multiplex PCR reads, TCRdb lists one record per CDR3 protein. This sample has approximately 620,000 distinct CDR3 sequences, with more than 15% found just once. Sequenced sample: blood. The receptors stem from a woman aged 40 to 50 with Graves' ophthalmopathy.

This clonotype was seen a handful of times. This chain uses TRBV20-1 with TRBJ1-5; possibly TRBD1 for D (5 bases). Trimming removed 3 bases at V and 0 bases at J, with 9 bases between. This CDR3 region has 14 residues. Germline values: CDR1 DFQATT, CDR2 SNEGSKA (reference sequence). CDR3 sequence (DNA): TGCAGTGCTAGTAGACAGACTAGCAATCAGCCCCAGCATTTT. It encodes CSASRQTSNQPQHF.

This clonotype was picked up many times. This sequence joins TRBV3-1 and TRBJ2-3, with a tentative D call TRBD2 (6 bases). V lost 0 bases and J 8 bases, leaving 15 bases between the germline ends. Looked up from germline, CDR1 is LGHDT and CDR2 is YNNKEL (reference sequence). The CDR3 length is 15 residues. The chain's CDR3 is CASSQDGASAGTQYF. Written as DNA, the CDR3 is TGTGCCAGCAGCCAAGATGGGGCTAGCGCAGGTACGCAGTATTTT.

This clonotype was observed at least ten times. CDR3 in amino acids: CASSWTSGFANTGELFF. The CDR3 DNA follows: TGTGCCAGCAGCTGGACTAGCGGGTTCGCGAACACCGGGGAGCTGTTTTTT. This chain connects TRBV2 to TRBJ2-2; 11 bases line up with TRBD2. CDR1 is SNHLY and CDR2 is FYNNEI in the germline V gene. This CDR3 has 17 residues. The V and J ends lost 6 bases and 0 bases, in that order; junction bases with no gene match: 6.

The chain carries TRBV20-1 and TRBJ2-5, with 7 bases identical to TRBD2. The V and J ends lost 3 bases and 1 base, in that order; junction bases with no gene match: 8. The CDR3 runs 15 residues. Looked up from germline, CDR1 is DFQATT and CDR2 is SNEGSKA (reference sequence). CDR3 sequence: CSAREPGLRQETQYF. DNA of the CDR3: TGCAGTGCTAGGGAACCGGGACTACGCCAAGAGACCCAGTACTTC.

The chain has TRBV6-1 and TRBJ1-5; a weak D match, TRBD1 (6 bases). V gave up 5 bases and J gave up 2 bases, with 13 bases separating them. Germline values: CDR1 MNHNS, CDR2 SASEGT. This CDR3 has 15 amino acids. CDR3 DNA sequence: TGTGCCAGCAGTCAGGGGAGGGAGGGCAATCAGCCCCAGCATTTT. Residues: CASSQGREGNQPQHF.

This clonotype was detected many times. This rearrangement joins TRBV30 to TRBJ2-1; TRBD2 agrees at 7 bases. The CDR3 sequence is 14 residues long. V shed 2 bases, J shed 5 bases, and the junction held 6 bases outside the gene matches. Germline CDR1 is GTSNPN and CDR2 is SVGIG (reference sequence). DNA for the CDR3: TGTGCCTGGAGTCAAGCGGGGATACACAATGAGCAGTTCTTC. Residues: CAWSQAGIHNEQFF.

This clonotype was detected many times. The chain employs TRBV7-9 and TRBJ2-3; 12 bases are shared with TRBD2. Trimming at V came to 5 bases and at J to 4 bases, leaving 7 bases not matched to a gene. The length of the CDR3 is 16 residues. Germline CDR1 SEHNR, CDR2 FQNEAQ (reference sequence). This chain's CDR3 is CASSTLAGGQSDTQYF. DNA of the CDR3: TGTGCCAGCAGCACCCTAGCGGGGGGGCAATCAGATACGCAGTATTTT.

This clonotype was seen only a few times. The chain uses TRBV6-2 or TRBV6-3 and TRBJ1-1, with a weak D call TRBD1 (5 bases). Per the germline V gene, CDR1 is MNHEY and CDR2 is SVGEGT. Trimming took off 5 bases at V and 0 bases at J, with 10 bases between the two ends. CDR3 length: 14 amino acids. In DNA form, the CDR3 reads TGTGCCAGCAGTGTGACAGATATGAACACTGAAGCTTTCTTT. It specifies CASSVTDMNTEAFF.

The chain uses TRBV11-2 and TRBJ1-2; no reliable D call. V shed 5 bases and J shed 4 bases, with 23 bases lying between them. Germline-derived CDR1 and CDR2 are SGHAT and FQNNGV. The CDR3 contains 17 residues. The CDR3: CASSQETPTIEAYGYTF. The CDR3 DNA sequence: TGTGCCAGCAGCCAAGAAACCCCGACAATTGAAGCCTATGGCTACACCTTC.

In its sample, this clonotype was seen many times. The gene calls are TRBV5-1 and TRBJ1-1; D is ambiguous. The V end lost 0 bases, the J end lost 0 bases, and 9 bases lay between the germline ends. The CDR3 is 15 residues long. Germline CDR1 is SGHRS and CDR2 is YFSETQ. In DNA form, the CDR3 reads TGCGCCAGCAGCTTGGTCTCAGGAGTGAACACTGAAGCTTTCTTT. Its translation: CASSLVSGVNTEAFF. Full variable domain (rest looked up from reference TRBV5-1 and TRBJ1-1): KAGVTQTPRYLIKTRGQQVTLSCSPISGHRSVSWYQQTPGQGLQFLFEYFSETQRNKGNFPGRFSGRQFSNSRSEMNVSTLELGDSALYLCASSLVSGVNTEAFFGQGTRLTVV.

This clonotype was counted at least ten times. The V call is TRBV7-9, the J call TRBJ2-7; 7 positions match TRBD1. Germline values: CDR1 SEHNR, CDR2 FQNEAQ (reference sequence). The CDR3 sequence is 15 residues long. V trimming: 1 base; J trimming: 4 bases; junction bases outside the gene matches: 7. The CDR3 DNA follows: TGTGCCAGCAGCTTAGGGGACAACAGGGGTTACGAGCAGTACTTC. This gives the protein CASSLGDNRGYEQYF.

This clonotype was observed many times. V usage is TRBV6-1 and J usage is TRBJ2-7; 8 bases line up with TRBD2. J was trimmed by 4 bases and V by 3 bases; bases with no gene match: 5. CDR1 MNHNS and CDR2 SASEGT come from the germline V gene. This CDR3 contains 14 residues. For the CDR3, the DNA is TGTGCCAGCAGTGAGCGGGAGGAGGGTTACGAGCAGTACTTC. It encodes CASSEREEGYEQYF.

On this clonotype: A much larger clonotype is one base distant, so this may be a read error. The rearrangement links TRBV11-2 to TRBJ2-2; TRBD2 is a possible D gene (5 bases). Germline-derived CDR1 and CDR2 are SGHAT and FQNNGV. This CDR3 comprises 14 residues. CDR3 sequence reads: CVSSLGLITGELFF. CDR3 coding DNA: TGTGTCAGCAGCCTCGGACTCATCACCGGGGAGCTGTTTTTT.

This chain joins TRBV6-2 or TRBV6-3 and TRBJ1-5; D ambiguous. Looked up from germline, CDR1 is MNHEY and CDR2 is SVGEGT. Trimming took off 8 bases at V and 3 bases at J, with 11 bases between the two ends. This CDR3 contains 13 residues. The CDR3 coding sequence is TGTGCCAGCTCCAGATATAACAATCAGCCCCAGCATTTT. Translation gives CASSRYNNQPQHF.

This clonotype has just a few counts. This CDR3 reads CASSFQTTGHGYNSPLHF. The CDR3, as DNA: TGTGCCAGCAGTTTCCAGACAACGGGGCACGGCTATAATTCACCCCTCCACTTT. The V call is TRBV6-1, the J call TRBJ1-6; possible D gene TRBD1, 5 bases. The CDR3 runs 18 residues. CDR1 is MNHNS, CDR2 SASEGT, per germline. Trimming cost V 5 bases and J 3 bases, with 20 bases left between them.

This clonotype has a handful of counts. The V call is TRBV15, the J call TRBJ1-4; D unclear. V lost 0 bases and J 3 bases, leaving 11 bases between the germline ends. The germline V gene encodes CDR1 LNHNV and CDR2 YYDKDF (reference sequence). The CDR3 covers 16 residues. CDR3 in amino acids: CATSRDFGIANEKLFF. In DNA, the CDR3 is TGTGCCACCAGCAGAGATTTTGGGATAGCTAATGAAAAACTGTTTTTT.

This chain uses TRBV20-1 with TRBJ1-5; 7 nucleotides align to TRBD1. The CDR3 runs to 15 residues. Germline trimming cut 4 bases from V and 1 base from J; bases unmatched to any gene: 7. Germline CDR1 is DFQATT and CDR2 is SNEGSKA (reference sequence). The CDR3 spells CSAIAGTESNQPQHF. In DNA, the CDR3 is TGCAGTGCTATAGCCGGGACAGAGAGCAATCAGCCCCAGCATTTT.

This clonotype has only a few counts. The rearrangement links TRBV18 to TRBJ2-3; D not resolved. CDR1 and CDR2 from the germline V gene are KGHSH and LQKENI. CDR3 length: 14 amino acids. Trimming took 0 bases from V and 5 from J, leaving 9 bases between them. The CDR3 coding sequence is TGTGCCAGCTCACCACCGCAGACTGTAGATACGCAGTATTTT. Translating it yields CASSPPQTVDTQYF. The whole variable domain, remainder taken from reference TRBV18 and TRBJ2-3, is NAGVMQNPRHLVRRRGQEARLRCSPMKGHSHVYWYRQLPEEGLKFMVYLQKENIIDESGMPKERFSAEFPKEGPSILRIQQVVRGDSAAYFCASSPPQTVDTQYFGPGTRLTVL.

At least ten counts were recorded for this clonotype. V and J are TRBV30 and TRBJ1-2, with D uncertain. The CDR3 covers 15 residues. Between the trimmed V and J ends, which lost 5 bases and 0 bases, there was a span of 16 bases. Germline V gives CDR1 GTSNPN, CDR2 SVGIG (reference sequence). The CDR3 DNA reads TGTGCCTGGCCAGCCAGGCTTAGAGCTAACTATGGCTACACCTTC. As protein: CAWPARLRANYGYTF.

This chain connects TRBV12-3 or TRBV12-4 to TRBJ1-5; unclear D gene. The CDR3 extends over 15 amino acids. The V and J ends lost 3 bases and 0 bases respectively, with 9 bases between them. CDR3 nucleotide sequence: TGTGCCAGCAGTTTGGGCAGAAATAGCAATCAGCCCCAGCATTTT. This codes for CASSLGRNSNQPQHF.

The sample holds a few counts of this clonotype. This CDR3 is missing its conserved last phenylalanine or tryptophan, likely due to a read error. The V and J genes are TRBV20-1 and TRBJ1-5; D is perhaps TRBD1 (5 bases). Per the germline V gene, CDR1 is DFQATT and CDR2 is SNEGSKA (reference sequence). This CDR3 is built from 16 residues. The V end was cut by 0 bases, the J end by 3 bases, with 15 bases between. In nucleotides, the CDR3 is TGCAGTGCTAGAGATGGGGCAGACACTCTCAATCAGCCCCAGCATCTT. The encoded protein is CSARDGADTLNQPQHL.

The V call is TRBV28, the J call TRBJ2-6; unclear D gene. The CDR3 is 15 amino acids. CDR1 is MDHEN, CDR2 SYDVKM, per germline. Trimming took off 7 bases at V and 0 bases at J, with 10 bases between the two ends. The CDR3 spells CASMPPGSGANVLTF. CDR3 bases: TGTGCCAGCATGCCCCCGGGCTCTGGGGCCAACGTCCTGACTTTC.

This clonotype was recorded many times. V and J are TRBV6-1 and TRBJ1-2, with a weak D call TRBD1 (6 bases). Germline lookup yields CDR1 MNHNS and CDR2 SASEGT. CDR3 length equals 15 residues. V was trimmed by 6 bases and J by 0 bases, leaving 14 bases between them. CDR3 in amino acids: CASRSTGHTNYGYTF. The CDR3 nucleotides are TGTGCCAGCAGATCGACGGGACATACTAACTATGGCTACACCTTC.

This clonotype was seen only a few times. The chain couples TRBV27 to TRBJ1-5, with 9 bases matching TRBD1. Germline values: CDR1 MNHEY, CDR2 SMNVEV (reference sequence). The CDR3 is made up of 18 amino acids. The junction had 13 bases not matched to a gene; V was cut back by 4 bases and J by 3 bases. CDR3 bases: TGTGCCAGCAGTTCGGTTGGTACAGGGGGCCGGGACAATCAGCCCCAGCATTTT. Its translation: CASSSVGTGGRDNQPQHF.